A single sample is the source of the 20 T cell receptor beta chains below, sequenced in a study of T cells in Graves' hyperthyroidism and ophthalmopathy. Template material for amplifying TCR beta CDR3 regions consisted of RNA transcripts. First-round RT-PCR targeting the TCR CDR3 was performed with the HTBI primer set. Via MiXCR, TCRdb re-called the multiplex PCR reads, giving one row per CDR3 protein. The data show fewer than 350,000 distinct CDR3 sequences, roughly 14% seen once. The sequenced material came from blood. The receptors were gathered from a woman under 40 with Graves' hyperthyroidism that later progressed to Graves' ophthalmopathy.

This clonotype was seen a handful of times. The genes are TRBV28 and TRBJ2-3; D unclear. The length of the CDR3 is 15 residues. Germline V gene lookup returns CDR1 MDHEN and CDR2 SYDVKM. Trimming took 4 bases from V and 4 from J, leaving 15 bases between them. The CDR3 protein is CASSSPLGRADTQYF. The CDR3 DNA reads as TGTGCCAGCAGTTCCCCTTTAGGTAGGGCAGATACGCAGTATTTT.

CDR3 nucleotide sequence: TGCGCCAGCAGCCGACTAGCGGGAGAGGGGACCCAGTACTTC. Amino acids: CASSRLAGEGTQYF. The chain links TRBV4-1 to TRBJ2-5, with 12 bases lining up with TRBD2. Germline V lookup: CDR1 MGHRA, CDR2 YSYEKL. The V segment lost 4 bases and the J segment 7 bases; nucleotides outside the gene matches: 4. This CDR3 is 14 amino acids long.

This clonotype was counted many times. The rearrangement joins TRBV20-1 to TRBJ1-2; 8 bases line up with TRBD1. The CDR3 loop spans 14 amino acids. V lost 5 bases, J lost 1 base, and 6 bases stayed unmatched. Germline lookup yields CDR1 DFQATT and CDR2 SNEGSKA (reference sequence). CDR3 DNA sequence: TGCAGTGCTCGAGGGGACAGGAGTAACTATGGCTACACCTTC. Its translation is CSARGDRSNYGYTF.

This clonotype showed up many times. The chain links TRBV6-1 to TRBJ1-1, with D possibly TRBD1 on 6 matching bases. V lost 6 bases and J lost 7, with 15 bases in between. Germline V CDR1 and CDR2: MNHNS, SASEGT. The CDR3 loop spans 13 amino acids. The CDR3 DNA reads TGTGCCAGCAGCGTGGGACACCCGTTTGAAGCTTTCTTT. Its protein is CASSVGHPFEAFF.

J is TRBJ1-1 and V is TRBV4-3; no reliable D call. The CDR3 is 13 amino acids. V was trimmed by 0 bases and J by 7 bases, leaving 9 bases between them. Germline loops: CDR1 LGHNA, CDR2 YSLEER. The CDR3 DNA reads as TGCGCCAGCAGCCAAGATAGGTGGGGTGAAGCTTTCTTT. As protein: CASSQDRWGEAFF.

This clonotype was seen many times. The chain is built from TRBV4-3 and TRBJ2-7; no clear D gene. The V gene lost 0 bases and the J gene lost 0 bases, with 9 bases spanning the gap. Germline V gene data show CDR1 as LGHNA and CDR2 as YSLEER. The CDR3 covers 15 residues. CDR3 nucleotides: TGCGCCAGCAGCCAAGATCCCGGTATCTCCTACGAGCAGTACTTC. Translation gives CASSQDPGISYEQYF.

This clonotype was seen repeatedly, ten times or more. The CDR3 coding sequence is TGTGCCAGCAGTACCGGGATTAAGCAAATCTATGGCTACACCTTC. Its translation: CASSTGIKQIYGYTF. This chain links TRBV12-3 or TRBV12-4 with TRBJ1-2, with D unresolved. V was shortened by 5 bases and J by 4 bases, with 17 bases between the two germline ends. This CDR3 comprises 15 residues.

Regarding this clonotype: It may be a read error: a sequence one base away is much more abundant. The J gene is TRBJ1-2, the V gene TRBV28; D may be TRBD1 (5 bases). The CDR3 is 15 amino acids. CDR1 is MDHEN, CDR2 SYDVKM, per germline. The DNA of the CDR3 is TGTGCCGGCAGTACATACGACGGGGCCCCCGCGGGCTACACCTTC. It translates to CAGSTYDGAPAGYTF.

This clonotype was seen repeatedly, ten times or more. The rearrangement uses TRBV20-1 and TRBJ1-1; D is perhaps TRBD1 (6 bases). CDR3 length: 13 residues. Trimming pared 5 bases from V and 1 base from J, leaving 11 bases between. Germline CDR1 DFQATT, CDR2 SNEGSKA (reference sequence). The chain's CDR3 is CSAPKTGNTEAFF. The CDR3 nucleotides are TGCAGTGCTCCGAAGACAGGGAACACTGAAGCTTTCTTT.

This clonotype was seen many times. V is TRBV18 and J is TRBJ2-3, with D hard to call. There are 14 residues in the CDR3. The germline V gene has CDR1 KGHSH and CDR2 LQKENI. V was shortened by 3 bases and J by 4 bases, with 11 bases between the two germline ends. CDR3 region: CASSPVGSPDTQYF. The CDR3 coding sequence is TGTGCCAGCTCACCTGTCGGGTCCCCAGATACGCAGTATTTT.

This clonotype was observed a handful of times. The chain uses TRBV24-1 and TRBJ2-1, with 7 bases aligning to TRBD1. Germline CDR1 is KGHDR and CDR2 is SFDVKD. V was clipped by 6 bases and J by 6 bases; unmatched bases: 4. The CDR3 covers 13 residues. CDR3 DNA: TGTGCCACCAGTATACAGGGGCGCAATGAGCAGTTCTTC. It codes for CATSIQGRNEQFF.

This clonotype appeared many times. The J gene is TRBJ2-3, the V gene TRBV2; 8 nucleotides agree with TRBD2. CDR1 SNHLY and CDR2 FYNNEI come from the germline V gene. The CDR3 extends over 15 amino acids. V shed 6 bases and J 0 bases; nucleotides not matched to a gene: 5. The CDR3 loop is CASRGSGASTDTQYF. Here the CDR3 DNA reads TGTGCCAGCAGAGGTAGCGGGGCCAGCACAGATACGCAGTATTTT.

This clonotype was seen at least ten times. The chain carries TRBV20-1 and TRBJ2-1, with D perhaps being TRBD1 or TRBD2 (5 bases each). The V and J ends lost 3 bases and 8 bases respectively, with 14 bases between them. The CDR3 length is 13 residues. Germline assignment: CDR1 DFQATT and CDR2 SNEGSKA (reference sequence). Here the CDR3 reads CSARGRARYEQFF. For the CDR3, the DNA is TGCAGTGCTAGGGGACGGGCAAGGTATGAGCAGTTCTTC.

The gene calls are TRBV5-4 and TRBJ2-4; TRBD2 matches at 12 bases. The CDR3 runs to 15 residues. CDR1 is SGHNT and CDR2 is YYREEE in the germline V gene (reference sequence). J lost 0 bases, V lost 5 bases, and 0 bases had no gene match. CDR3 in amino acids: CASRLAGGAKNIQYF. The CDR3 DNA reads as TGTGCCAGCAGACTAGCGGGAGGAGCCAAAAACATTCAGTACTTC. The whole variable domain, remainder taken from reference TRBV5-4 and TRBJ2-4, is ETGVTQSPTHLIKTRGQQVTLRCSSQSGHNTVSWYQQALGQGPQFIFQYYREEENGRGNFPPRFSGLQFPNYSSELNVNALELDDSALYLCASRLAGGAKNIQYFGAGTRLSVL.

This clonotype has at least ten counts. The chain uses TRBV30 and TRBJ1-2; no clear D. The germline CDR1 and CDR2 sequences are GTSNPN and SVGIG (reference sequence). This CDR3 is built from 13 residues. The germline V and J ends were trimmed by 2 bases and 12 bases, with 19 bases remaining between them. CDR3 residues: CAWSPAFSVGDTF. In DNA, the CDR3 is TGTGCCTGGAGTCCGGCTTTTAGTGTCGGTGACACCTTC.

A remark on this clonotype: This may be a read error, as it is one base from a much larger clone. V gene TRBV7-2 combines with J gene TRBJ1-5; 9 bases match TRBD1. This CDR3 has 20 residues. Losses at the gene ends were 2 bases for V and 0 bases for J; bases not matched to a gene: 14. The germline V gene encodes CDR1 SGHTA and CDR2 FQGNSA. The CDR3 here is CASSLMMGQGVNCSNQPQHF. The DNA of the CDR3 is TGTGCCAGCAGCTTAATGATGGGACAGGGTGTTAATTGTAGCAATCAGCCCCAGCATTTT.

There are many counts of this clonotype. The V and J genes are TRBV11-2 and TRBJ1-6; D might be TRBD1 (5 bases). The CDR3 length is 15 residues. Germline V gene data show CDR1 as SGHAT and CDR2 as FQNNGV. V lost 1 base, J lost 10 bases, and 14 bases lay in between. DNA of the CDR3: TGTGCCAGCAGCTTAGGCGTCAGGGCGGTCTCACCCCTCCACTTT. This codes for CASSLGVRAVSPLHF.

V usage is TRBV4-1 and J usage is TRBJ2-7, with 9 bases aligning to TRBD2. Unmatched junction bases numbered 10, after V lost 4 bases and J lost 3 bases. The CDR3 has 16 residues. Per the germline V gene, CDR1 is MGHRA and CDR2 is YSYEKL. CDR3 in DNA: TGCGCCAGCAGCCGACCGGCGGGAGGGGTGATCTACGAGCAGTACTTC. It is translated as CASSRPAGGVIYEQYF.

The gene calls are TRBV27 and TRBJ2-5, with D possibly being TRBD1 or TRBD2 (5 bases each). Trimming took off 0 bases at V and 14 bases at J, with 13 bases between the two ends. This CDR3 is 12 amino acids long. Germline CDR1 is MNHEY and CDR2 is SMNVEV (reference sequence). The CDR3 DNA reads TGTGCCAGCAGTTTATCGCAGGGAGAAGTCTACTTC. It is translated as CASSLSQGEVYF.

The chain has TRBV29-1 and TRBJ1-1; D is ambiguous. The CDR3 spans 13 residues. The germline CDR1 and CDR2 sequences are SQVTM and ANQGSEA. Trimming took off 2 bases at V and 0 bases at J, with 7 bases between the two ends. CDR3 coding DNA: TGCAGCGTTGAACACGACATGAACACTGAAGCTTTCTTT. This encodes CSVEHDMNTEAFF.